Below, 27 T cell receptor beta chains from the same sample are listed, as sequenced in a study of blood T cell repertoires in COVID-19. Repertoires were generated with immunoSEQ multiplex PCR, while TCRdb's copy carries only in-frame clones and drops some. The data show under 300,000 clones, under 90% seen once. The specimen sequenced was peripheral blood. The receptors shown here come from a woman aged 55-75 years with active or convalescent COVID-19.

As for this clone: Other DNA sequences in this sample translate to the same CDR3. V usage is TRBV29-1 and J usage is TRBJ1-2; 11 bases agree with TRBD1. In germline, CDR1 is SQVTM, CDR2 ANQGSEA. The V gene end was trimmed by 4 bases and the J gene end by 3 bases; junction bases not matched to a gene: 1. This CDR3 has 13 amino acids. CDR3 nucleotides: TGCAGCGTTGGGACAGGGGGCGACTATGGCTACACCTTC. It translates to CSVGTGGDYGYTF.

The CDR3 protein is CASSVDRVGYGYTF. CDR3 bases: TGTGCCAGCAGTGTTGACAGAGTGGGATATGGCTACACCTTC. The J gene is TRBJ1-2, the V gene TRBV27; perhaps TRBD1 as D (5 bases). Germline CDR1 MNHEY, CDR2 SMNVEV (reference sequence). The CDR3 runs 14 residues. V lost 5 bases, J lost 5 bases, and 15 bases lay in between.

The V gene is TRBV10-3, the J gene TRBJ1-1, with TRBD1 identical over 7 bases. Germline CDR1 ENHRY, CDR2 SYGVKD. CDR3 length: 14 residues. V lost 5 bases to trimming and J lost 0 bases; unmatched junction nucleotides: 3. The DNA of the CDR3 is TGTGCCATCAGTCAGGGGGACCTGAACACTGAAGCTTTCTTT. Translation gives CAISQGDLNTEAFF.

The chain couples TRBV7-9 to TRBJ1-2; the match to TRBD1 covers 7 bases. The V and J ends lost 6 bases and 1 base, in that order; junction bases with no gene match: 8. The CDR3 is 15 residues long. The germline V gene has CDR1 SEHNR and CDR2 FQNEAQ (reference sequence). CDR3 sequence (DNA): TGTGCCAGCAGTTCAGACAGGGAGGTTAACTATGGCTACACCTTC. Translation: CASSSDREVNYGYTF.

The J gene is TRBJ2-7, the V gene TRBV9, with 7 bases that match TRBD1. The V and J ends lost 0 bases and 0 bases, in that order; junction bases with no gene match: 6. This CDR3 has 16 amino acids. The germline gives CDR1 SGDLS, CDR2 YYNGEE. The CDR3 DNA follows: TGTGCCAGCAGCGTAGGACAGGGCCCCATCTCCTACGAGCAGTACTTC. Translating it yields CASSVGQGPISYEQYF.

The chain combines TRBV5-1 with TRBJ1-3, with D hard to call. V lost 2 bases to trimming and J lost 0 bases, with 3 bases between them. Per the germline V gene, CDR1 is SGHRS and CDR2 is YFSETQ. The CDR3 has 13 residues. The CDR3 sequence is CASSFSSGNTIYF. CDR3 in DNA: TGCGCCAGCAGCTTCTCCTCTGGAAACACCATATATTTT.

The chain links TRBV12-3 or TRBV12-4 to TRBJ2-7; TRBD1 matches 9 bases. V shed 3 bases, J shed 6 bases, and the junction held 3 bases outside the gene matches. CDR3 length: 13 residues. This CDR3 is CASSFGTGIEQYF. The CDR3, as DNA: TGTGCCAGCAGTTTCGGGACAGGGATCGAGCAGTACTTC.

This chain links TRBV2 with TRBJ2-3, with D tentatively TRBD1 (6 bases). The CDR3 contains 15 residues. V dropped 5 bases and J dropped 2 bases, with 14 bases sitting between them. From germline, CDR1 is SNHLY and CDR2 FYNNEI. The CDR3 loop reads CASSRRGGFTDTQYF. CDR3 bases: TGTGCCAGCAGTAGGCGAGGGGGTTTCACAGATACGCAGTATTTT. The variable domain in full, with the rest retrieved from reference TRBV2 and TRBJ2-3, is EPEVTQTPSHQVTQMGQEVILRCVPISNHLYFYWYRQILGQKVEFLVSFYNNEISEKSEIFDDQFSVERPDGSNFTLKIRSTKLEDSAMYFCASSRRGGFTDTQYFGPGTRLTVL.

This CDR3 is CASSSSTGNYGYTF. For the CDR3, the DNA is TGTGCCAGCAGTTCCAGTACGGGTAACTATGGCTACACCTTC. The chain recombines TRBV5-4 with TRBJ1-2, with D hard to call. There are 14 residues in the CDR3. Per the germline V gene, CDR1 is SGHNT and CDR2 is YYREEE (reference sequence). Trimming pared 5 bases from V and 1 base from J, leaving 12 bases between.

The chain couples TRBV11-2 to TRBJ2-3; TRBD1 might be the D (6 bases). CDR1 is SGHAT, CDR2 FQNNGV, per germline. The CDR3 consists of 14 residues. V gave up 1 base and J gave up 8 bases, with 13 bases separating them. DNA of the CDR3: TGTGCCAGCAGCTTAGGGGGCAGGGGTGGTACGCAGTATTTT. Encoded protein: CASSLGGRGGTQYF.

The J gene is TRBJ1-2, the V gene TRBV5-5; 7 positions match TRBD1. The ends lost 0 bases at V and 3 bases at J; junction bases unmatched: 2. CDR1 and CDR2 from the germline V gene are SGHKS and YYEKEE (reference sequence). CDR3 size: 14 residues. For the CDR3, the DNA is TGTGCCAGCAGCTTGGACAGGGGTTACTATGGCTACACCTTC. Translating gives CASSLDRGYYGYTF. The full variable domain, in which reference TRBV5-5 and TRBJ1-2 provide the parts outside the CDR3, is DAGVTQSPTHLIKTRGQQVTLRCSPISGHKSVSWYQQVLGQGPQFIFQYYEKEERGRGNFPDRFSARQFPNYSSELNVNALLLGDSALYLCASSLDRGYYGYTFGSGTRLTVV.

Concerning this clone itself: Other nucleotide sequences from this sample produce the same CDR3. The CDR3 sequence: CASSLGASGGTDTQYF. CDR3 sequence (DNA): TGTGCCAGCAGCTTAGGCGCTAGCGGAGGCACAGATACGCAGTATTTT. V and J are TRBV7-2 and TRBJ2-3, with 7 bases aligning to TRBD2. The V gene's germline CDR1 is SGHTA and CDR2 FQGNSA. V shed 1 base, J shed 1 base, and the junction held 5 bases outside the gene matches. The CDR3 has 16 residues.

The chain carries TRBV7-9 and TRBJ2-7; possible D gene TRBD1, 6 bases. The CDR3 is 12 amino acids. V was trimmed by 5 bases and J by 6 bases, leaving 11 bases between them. Germline V CDR1 and CDR2: SEHNR, FQNEAQ (reference sequence). The CDR3 nucleotides are TGTGCCAGCAGCCAGACAGGAGGCGAGCAGTACTTC. This codes for CASSQTGGEQYF. Full variable domain (outside the CDR3, taken from reference TRBV7-9 and TRBJ2-7): DTGVSQNPRHKITKRGQNVTFRCDPISEHNRLYWYRQTLGQGPEFLTYFQNEAQLEKSRLLSDRFSAERPKGSFSTLEIQRTEQGDSAMYLCASSQTGGEQYFGPGTRLTVT.

CDR3 residues: CAILRDRENTEAFF. The CDR3 region has the DNA TGTGCCATCCTCCGGGACAGAGAGAACACTGAAGCTTTCTTT. The gene calls are TRBV10-3 and TRBJ1-1, with 7 bases lining up with TRBD1. This CDR3 is 14 amino acids long. V dropped 8 bases and J dropped 1; count of bases not matched to a gene: 7. Per the germline V gene, CDR1 is ENHRY and CDR2 is SYGVKD.

This chain links TRBV4-1 with TRBJ1-1, with D possibly being TRBD1 (6 bases). The V gene's germline CDR1 is MGHRA and CDR2 YSYEKL. The CDR3 covers 15 residues. V was trimmed by 2 bases and J by 1 base, leaving 11 bases between them. The chain's CDR3 is CASSQQGIGNTEAFF. In nucleotides, the CDR3 is TGCGCCAGCAGCCAACAGGGGATCGGGAACACTGAAGCTTTCTTT.

This clone turned up a few times. This chain joins TRBV7-3 and TRBJ2-3; no firm D call. The V gene's germline CDR1 is SGHTA and CDR2 FQGTGA. The germline V and J ends were trimmed by 3 bases and 5 bases, with 12 bases remaining between them. The CDR3 consists of 14 residues. The CDR3 protein is CASSFGLVGDTQYF. DNA for the CDR3: TGTGCCAGCAGCTTCGGTCTAGTAGGAGATACGCAGTATTTT.

The chain links TRBV5-1 to TRBJ2-7; 7 nucleotides line up with TRBD2. J was trimmed by 0 bases and V by 4 bases; bases with no gene match: 13. The length of the CDR3 is 17 residues. Per the germline V gene, CDR1 is SGHRS and CDR2 is YFSETQ. The CDR3: CASSPRLAAHTSYEQYF. CDR3 in DNA: TGCGCCAGCAGCCCCCGGCTAGCGGCCCACACCTCCTACGAGCAGTACTTC.

The sample holds one count of this clone. The V and J genes are TRBV6-5 and TRBJ2-1; 12 nucleotides line up with TRBD2. CDR3 size: 14 residues. J lost 5 bases, V lost 8 bases, and 4 bases had no gene match. Germline lookup yields CDR1 MNHEY and CDR2 SVGAGI. The DNA of the CDR3 is TGTGCCAGCGGGCTAGCGGGGGGGGACAATGAGCAGTTCTTC. Amino acids: CASGLAGGDNEQFF.

The gene calls are TRBV11-2 and TRBJ2-7; unclear D gene. Germline-derived CDR1 and CDR2 are SGHAT and FQNNGV. The CDR3 extends over 13 amino acids. The V gene lost 0 bases and the J gene lost 4 bases, with 7 bases spanning the gap. Here the CDR3 DNA reads TGTGCCAGCAGCTTAGAGGGCTCATACGAGCAGTACTTC. Amino acid sequence: CASSLEGSYEQYF.

The rearrangement links TRBV14 to TRBJ1-2; D is perhaps TRBD1 (5 bases). Looked up from germline, CDR1 is SGHDN and CDR2 is FVKESK. Trimming left V 2 bases short and J 6 bases short, with 10 bases between. The CDR3 is 13 residues long. In nucleotides, the CDR3 is TGTGCCAGCAGCCAACGGGGGACCCATGGCTACACCTTC. This codes for CASSQRGTHGYTF.

The V and J genes are TRBV10-3 and TRBJ2-5; 11 bases fit TRBD2. CDR1 and CDR2 from the germline V gene are ENHRY and SYGVKD. The V gene end was trimmed by 3 bases and the J gene end by 4 bases; junction bases not matched to a gene: 4. The CDR3 has 15 amino acids. This CDR3 reads CAISDGLAGGETQYF. CDR3 nucleotides: TGTGCCATCAGTGATGGCCTAGCGGGGGGAGAGACCCAGTACTTC.

The rearrangement links TRBV5-1 to TRBJ1-4; 12 positions agree with TRBD1. The CDR3 has 16 residues. Per the germline V gene, CDR1 is SGHRS and CDR2 is YFSETQ. V dropped 0 bases and J dropped 7; count of bases not matched to a gene: 4. The chain's CDR3 is CASSLGGTGGGEKLFF. CDR3 DNA: TGCGCCAGCAGCTTGGGTGGGACAGGGGGCGGTGAAAAACTGTTTTTT.

The chain links TRBV4-1 to TRBJ1-1, with D uncertain. V was cut by 3 bases and J by 5 bases, with 10 bases left in between. This CDR3 contains 13 residues. CDR1 MGHRA and CDR2 YSYEKL come from the germline V gene. As DNA, the CDR3 is TGCGCCAGCAGCCATACCGGGAAAACTGAAGCTTTCTTT. Translating it yields CASSHTGKTEAFF.

The chain employs TRBV12-5 and TRBJ1-3, with D unresolved. Trimming shortened V by 6 bases and J by 3 bases, and 3 bases separated the two germline ends. The CDR3 length is 11 residues. The germline gives CDR1 LGHNT, CDR2 FRNRAP. For the CDR3, the DNA is TGTGCTAGTGGCCGTGGAAACACCATATATTTT. Translating gives CASGRGNTIYF.

The CDR3 bases are TGCGCCAGCAGCTTCCTGACAGGAGAGGGTACAGATACGCAGTATTTT. Amino acids: CASSFLTGEGTDTQYF. The chain links TRBV5-1 to TRBJ2-3, with a possible D match to TRBD1 (6 bases). This CDR3 comprises 16 residues. Trimming pared 2 bases from V and 3 bases from J, leaving 16 bases between. The V gene's germline CDR1 is SGHRS and CDR2 YFSETQ.

This chain connects TRBV10-3 to TRBJ2-1, with 10 positions matching TRBD2. Looked up from germline, CDR1 is ENHRY and CDR2 is SYGVKD. Losses at the gene ends were 5 bases for V and 3 bases for J; bases not matched to a gene: 1. The CDR3 length is 14 residues. The CDR3: CAISRTSGYNEQFF. The CDR3 nucleotides are TGTGCCATCAGTAGGACTAGCGGCTACAATGAGCAGTTCTTC.

The rearrangement links TRBV11-2 to TRBJ2-2, with 10 bases aligning to TRBD1. Losses at the gene ends were 4 bases for V and 4 bases for J; bases not matched to a gene: 6. Germline CDR1 and CDR2: SGHAT and FQNNGV. The CDR3 covers 16 residues. CDR3: CASSSRQGAVTGELFF. For the CDR3, the DNA is TGTGCCAGCAGCTCTAGACAGGGGGCGGTCACCGGGGAGCTGTTTTTT.